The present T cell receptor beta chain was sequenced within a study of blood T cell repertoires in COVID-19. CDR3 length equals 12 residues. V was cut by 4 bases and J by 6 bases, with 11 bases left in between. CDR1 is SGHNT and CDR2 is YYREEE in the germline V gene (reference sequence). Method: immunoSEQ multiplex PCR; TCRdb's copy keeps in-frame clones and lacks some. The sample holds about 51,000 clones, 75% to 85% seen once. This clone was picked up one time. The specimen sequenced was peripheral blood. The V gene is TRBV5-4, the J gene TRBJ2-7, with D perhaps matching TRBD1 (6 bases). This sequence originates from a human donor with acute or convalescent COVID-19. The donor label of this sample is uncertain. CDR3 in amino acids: CASSTLQGEQYF. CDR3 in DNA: TGTGCCAGCAGCACGTTACAGGGCGAGCAGTACTTC.